The 4 T cell receptor beta chains in this list originate from one sample, sequenced in a study of T cell clones after liver transplantation. Libraries were prepared by immunoSEQ multiplex PCR; TCRdb keeps only in-frame clonotypes and omits some of them. The repertoire holds 85,000 to 110,000 clones, with about 80% as singletons. The specimen comprised CD4+ T cells from blood, sampled approximately 45 months after liver transplant. The receptor source for this set is a human patient who received a liver transplant. Some T cells may arise from the graft donor.

V usage is TRBV20-1 and J usage is TRBJ1-2; D is uncertain. Germline V gives CDR1 DFQATT, CDR2 SNEGSKA (reference sequence). CDR3 size: 11 residues. Deletions cut 3 bases from V and 6 bases from J, with 8 bases between. CDR3 loop: CSASRLDGYTF. The CDR3 coding sequence is TGCAGTGCTAGTAGGTTAGATGGCTACACCTTC.

This chain links TRBV7-8 with TRBJ1-1, with D hard to call. The CDR3 has 13 amino acids. Germline CDR1 and CDR2: SGHVS and FQNEAQ. V lost 3 bases and J 0 bases, leaving 5 bases between the germline ends. The CDR3 coding sequence is TGTGCCAGCAGCTTCCTAGTGAACACTGAAGCTTTCTTT. Amino acid sequence: CASSFLVNTEAFF.

The chain has TRBV4-1 and TRBJ1-5, with a tentative D call TRBD1 (5 bases). From germline, CDR1 is MGHRA and CDR2 YSYEKL. The CDR3 is made up of 14 amino acids. Trimming removed 0 bases at V and 5 bases at J, with 8 bases between. The CDR3 here is CASSQEGADQPQHF. For the CDR3, the DNA is TGCGCCAGCAGCCAAGAAGGGGCAGATCAGCCCCAGCATTTT.

This chain links TRBV18 with TRBJ2-1; 7 nucleotides align to TRBD1. CDR1 and CDR2 from the germline V gene are KGHSH and LQKENI. V lost 2 bases and J lost 4; bases outside the gene matches: 8. The CDR3 runs to 16 residues. Here the CDR3 reads CASSPKVRQGYNEQFF. The CDR3 coding sequence is TGTGCCAGCTCACCAAAAGTGAGACAGGGATACAATGAGCAGTTCTTC.